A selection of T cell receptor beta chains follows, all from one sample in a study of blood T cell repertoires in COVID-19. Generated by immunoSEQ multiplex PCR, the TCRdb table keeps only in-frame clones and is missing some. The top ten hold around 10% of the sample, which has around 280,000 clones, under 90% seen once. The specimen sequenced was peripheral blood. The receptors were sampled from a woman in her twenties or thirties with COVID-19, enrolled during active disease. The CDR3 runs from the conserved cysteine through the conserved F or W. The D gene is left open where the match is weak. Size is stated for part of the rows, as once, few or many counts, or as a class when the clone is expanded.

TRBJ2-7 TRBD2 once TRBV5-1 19 TGCGCCAGCAGCTTCCGCGTCTCCGACTTTGCGGGGGTGCTCTACGAGCAGTACTTC CASSFRVSDFAGVLYEQYF
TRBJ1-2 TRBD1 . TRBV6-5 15 TGTGCCAGCAGTTATTTGCACCCGGGACAGGGAGGCTACACCTTC CASSYLHPGQGGYTF
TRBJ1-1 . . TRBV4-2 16 TGTGCCAGCAGCCAAGTCGGATTCGACAGAAACACTGAAGCTTTCTTT CASSQVGFDRNTEAFF
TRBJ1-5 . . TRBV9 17 TGTGCCAGCAGCGTAGGGCGGGGGGCAGGCGGCAATCAGCCCCAGCATTTT CASSVGRGAGGNQPQHF
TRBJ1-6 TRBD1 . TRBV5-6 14 TGTGCCAGCACCCAGACAGGGGCTAGTTCACCCCTCCACTTT CASTQTGASSPLHF
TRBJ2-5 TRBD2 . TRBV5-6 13 TGTGCCAGCCGGGGACTAGCGGGGCGGACCCAGTACTTC CASRGLAGRTQYF
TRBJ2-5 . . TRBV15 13 TGTGCCACCAGCAGCCCATACCAAGAGACCCAGTACTTC CATSSPYQETQYF
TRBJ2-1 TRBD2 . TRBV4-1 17 TGCGCCAGCAGCCAAGAAAAGAAAGCGGGGGGGCCTGATGAGCAGTTCTTC CASSQEKKAGGPDEQFF
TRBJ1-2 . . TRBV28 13 TGTGCCGAGACGGATGGGTTTGGAGGTGGCTACACCTTC CAETDGFGGGYTF
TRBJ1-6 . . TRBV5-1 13 TGCGCCAGCAGCTTGGAGGCAGGGACACCCCTCCACTTT CASSLEAGTPLHF
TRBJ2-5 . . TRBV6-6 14 TGTGCCAGCAGTTACACCCTCACAATAGAGACCCAGTACTTC CASSYTLTIETQYF
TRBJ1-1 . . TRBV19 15 TGTGCCAGTAGTAGTCTACAGGAAGGAAACACTGAAGCTTTCTTT CASSSLQEGNTEAFF
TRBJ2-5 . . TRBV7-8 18 TGTGCCAGCAGCCCCGGACAGGGAAATCTCGGGGGGAAAGAGACCCAGTACTTC CASSPGQGNLGGKETQYF
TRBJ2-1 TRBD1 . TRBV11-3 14 TGTGCCAGCAGCTTACGGGACAGATACAATGAGCAGTTCTTC CASSLRDRYNEQFF
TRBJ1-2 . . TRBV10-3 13 TGTGCCATCAGGCCCGACACCCCCGGAGGCTACACCTTC CAIRPDTPGGYTF
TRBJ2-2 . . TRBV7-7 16 TGTGCCAGCAGCGACACCTCCGGGACTAACACCGGGGAGCTGTTTTTT CASSDTSGTNTGELFF
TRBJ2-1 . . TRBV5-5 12 TGTGCGTCTAGAAAAGCGGGCAATGAGCAGTTCTTC CASRKAGNEQFF
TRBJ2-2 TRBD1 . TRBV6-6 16 TGTGCCAGCGTATCCCAGGGGGTGGGGAACACCGGGGAGCTGTTTTTT CASVSQGVGNTGELFF
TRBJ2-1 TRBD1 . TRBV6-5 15 TGTGCCAGCAGGGTGGACAGGCGAAATGTGAATGAGCAGTTCTTC CASRVDRRNVNEQFF
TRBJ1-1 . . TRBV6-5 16 TGTGCCAGCAGTTACTCGGTGACGGGGATAGACACTGAAGCTTTCTTT CASSYSVTGIDTEAFF
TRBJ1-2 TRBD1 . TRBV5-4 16 TGTGCCAGCAGCAGGCCGGGACAGGGGGCGGTTTATGGCTACACCTTC CASSRPGQGAVYGYTF
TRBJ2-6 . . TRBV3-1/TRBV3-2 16 TGTGCCAGCAGCCCCCCCGGGTTCTCTGGGGCCAACGTCCTGACTTTC CASSPPGFSGANVLTF